This note documents a single TCR beta chain sequence. The data were taken from a study of T cell changes during pregnancy in multiple sclerosis. The CDR3 has 15 residues. The germline V gene has CDR1 SGHVS and CDR2 FQNEAQ. The V and J ends lost 1 base and 7 bases, in that order; junction bases with no gene match: 5. Sequencing was performed with immunoSEQ multiplex PCR; in TCRdb, only in-frame clones are kept and a portion is missing. This table has 90,000 to 100,000 clones, around 92% appearing once. This sequence joins TRBV7-8 and TRBJ2-7; TRBD1 agrees at 12 bases. The receptor was derived from a female donor in good health, enrolled as a control in a pregnancy study. Sequenced material: peripheral blood, taken after pregnancy. CDR3 in DNA: TGTGCCAGCAGCTTAGTAGGGACAGGGGGCGTTGAGCAGTACTTC. The encoded protein is CASSLVGTGGVEQYF.